This T cell receptor beta chain was retrieved from a study of blood T cell repertoires in COVID-19. The germline CDR1 and CDR2 sequences are MNHEY and SMNVEV (reference sequence). V lost 5 bases to trimming and J lost 4 bases, with 19 bases between them. CDR3 size: 16 residues. As originally analysed: Cell counts per sample came from amplifying reference gene primers. Only in-frame clones appear in the TCRdb table, and some are missing; sequencing was by immunoSEQ multiplex PCR. The V and J calls and clone size come from that table; D and trimming were worked out from the DNA. Here the sample spans 70,000 to 100,000 clones, around 87% being singletons.

The material sequenced was peripheral blood. This TCR was sampled from a woman older than 75 with active or convalescent COVID-19. The gene calls are TRBV27 and TRBJ2-3, with D possibly being TRBD1 (5 bases). CDR3 DNA sequence: TGTGCCAGCAGTCTCTTATTTGACAGAGATGCAGATACGCAGTATTTT. It encodes CASSLLFDRDADTQYF.